This passage covers 2 T cell receptor beta chains from one sample sequenced in a study of blood T cell repertoires in COVID-19. This table comes from immunoSEQ multiplex PCR, and its TCRdb copy is limited to in-frame clones, with some not included. This table has fewer than 35,000 clones, under 85% appearing once. The sample comprised peripheral blood. The receptor set was obtained from a man between 65 and 80 years old with acute or convalescent COVID-19.

This chain uses TRBV6-2 or TRBV6-3 with TRBJ1-1, with D uncertain. This CDR3 contains 15 residues. Germline loops: CDR1 MNHEY, CDR2 SVGEGT. Trimming left V 4 bases short and J 1 base short, with 13 bases between. CDR3 DNA sequence: TGTGCCAGCAGTTCCCCCGGCCGGGGGAACACTGAAGCTTTCTTT. Amino acid sequence: CASSSPGRGNTEAFF.

This clone has a handful of counts. The chain carries TRBV7-2 and TRBJ2-2; the D gene is possibly TRBD2 (6 bases). The CDR3 is made up of 16 amino acids. Germline assignment: CDR1 SGHTA and CDR2 FQGNSA. The V gene lost 5 bases and the J gene lost 2 bases, with 15 bases spanning the gap. The CDR3 DNA reads TGTGCCAGCAGCACCACTTGGCGGGGCAACACCGGGGAGCTGTTTTTT. Translating gives CASSTTWRGNTGELFF.